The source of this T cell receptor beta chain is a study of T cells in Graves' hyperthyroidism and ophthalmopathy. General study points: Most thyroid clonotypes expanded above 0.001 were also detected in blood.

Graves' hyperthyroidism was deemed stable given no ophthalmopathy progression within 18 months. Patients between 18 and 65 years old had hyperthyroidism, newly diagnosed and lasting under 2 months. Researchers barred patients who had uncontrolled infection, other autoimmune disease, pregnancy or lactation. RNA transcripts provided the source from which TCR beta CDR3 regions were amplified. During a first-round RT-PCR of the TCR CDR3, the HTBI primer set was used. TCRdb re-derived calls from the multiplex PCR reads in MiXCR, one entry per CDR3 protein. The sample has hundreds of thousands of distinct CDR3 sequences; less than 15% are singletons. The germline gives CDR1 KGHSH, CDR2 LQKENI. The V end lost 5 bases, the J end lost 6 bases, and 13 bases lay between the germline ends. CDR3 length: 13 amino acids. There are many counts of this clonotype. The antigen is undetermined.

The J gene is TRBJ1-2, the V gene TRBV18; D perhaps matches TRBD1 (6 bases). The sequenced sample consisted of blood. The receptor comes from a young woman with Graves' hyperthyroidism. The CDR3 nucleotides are TGTGCCAGCTCAGAGACCGAGGGGGATGGCTACACCTTC. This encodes CASSETEGDGYTF.